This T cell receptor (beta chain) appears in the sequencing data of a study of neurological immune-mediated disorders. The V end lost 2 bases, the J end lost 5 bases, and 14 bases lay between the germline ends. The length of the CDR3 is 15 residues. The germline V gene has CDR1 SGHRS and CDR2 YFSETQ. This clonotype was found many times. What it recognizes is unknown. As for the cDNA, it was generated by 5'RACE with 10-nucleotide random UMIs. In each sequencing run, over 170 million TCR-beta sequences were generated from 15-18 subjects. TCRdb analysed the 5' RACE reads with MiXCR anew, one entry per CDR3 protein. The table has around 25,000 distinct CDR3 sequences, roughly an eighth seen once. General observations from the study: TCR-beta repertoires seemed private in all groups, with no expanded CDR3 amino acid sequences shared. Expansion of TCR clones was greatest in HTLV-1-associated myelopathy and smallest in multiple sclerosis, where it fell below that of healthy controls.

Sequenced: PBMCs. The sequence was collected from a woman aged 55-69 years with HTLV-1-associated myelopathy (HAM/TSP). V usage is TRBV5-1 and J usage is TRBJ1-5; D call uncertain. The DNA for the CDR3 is TGCGCCAGCAGCTTTGATCCGGGGTCGGATCAGCCCCAGCATTTT. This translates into CASSFDPGSDQPQHF. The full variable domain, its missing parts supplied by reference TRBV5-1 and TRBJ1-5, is KAGVTQTPRYLIKTRGQQVTLSCSPISGHRSVSWYQQTPGQGLQFLFEYFSETQRNKGNFPGRFSGRQFSNSRSEMNVSTLELGDSALYLCASSFDPGSDQPQHFGDGTRLSIL.